This T cell receptor beta chain is from a study of beta chain features in type 1 diabetes. In the study overall: There was similarity between patients and healthy donors in age, gender and cell yields. Points from the study as a whole: HLA influence on TCRB rearrangement stayed unresolved here. When Type 1 diabetes patients were examined, their TCRB CDR3s proved moderately but significantly shorter in all four CD4+ subsets.

Comments on this clone: Its target is not known.

The CDR3 is 13 residues long. Germline CDR1 is MNHEY and CDR2 is SVGAGI. Between the trimmed V and J ends, which lost 7 bases and 1 base, there was a span of 9 bases. All of the isolated RNA was reverse transcribed, so expressed TCRB transcripts were sequenced. Measured with immunoSEQ multiplex PCR; TCRdb has only the in-frame clones, and not every one. Of under 150,000 clones in the sample, 17% were seen once. This TCR came from a man between 18 and 29 years old with type 1 diabetes. The source material was central memory CD4+ T cells from blood. The genes are TRBV6-5 and TRBJ2-3; D not resolved. The CDR3 spells CASNPPGTDTQYF. The CDR3 DNA sequence: TGTGCCAGCAATCCCCCCGGCACAGATACGCAGTATTTT.